The TCR beta chain under discussion was sequenced for a study of blood T cell repertoires in COVID-19. Turning to the study itself: The United States, Italy and Spain provided the acute and convalescent COVID-19 samples. PBMCs, B-cell-depleted T cells, or T cells were the source of the cDNA or gDNA that made up the material.

Per the authors' pipeline: Using reference gene primer amplification, nucleated cell counts were estimated. Here immunoSEQ multiplex PCR was the method, and the copy in TCRdb shows in-frame clones only, minus some. The V and J calls and clone size come from that table; D and trimming were worked out from the DNA. Of around 200,000 clones listed, 86% are singletons. This TCR was sampled from an elderly man with acute or convalescent COVID-19. Sequencing was carried out using peripheral blood.

CDR3 residues: CASSLDQGISNQPQHF. Here the CDR3 DNA reads TGTGCCAGCAGCTTGGACCAGGGAATTAGCAATCAGCCCCAGCATTTT. This sequence joins TRBV7-2 and TRBJ1-5; D might be TRBD1 (5 bases). The V end lost 3 bases, the J end lost 0 bases, and 12 bases lay between the germline ends. The CDR3 covers 16 residues. CDR1 and CDR2 from the germline V gene are SGHTA and FQGNSA.